This passage covers 19 T cell receptor beta chains from one sample sequenced in a study of cytomegalovirus exposure and HLA in healthy donors. Some clones are missing from TCRdb's copy, which holds only in-frame ones; the method was immunoSEQ multiplex PCR. The data show 82,000 or so clones, with just under 95% seen just once and roughly 0.74% held by the top ten. Sequencing was done on a sample of PBMCs. These TCRs come from a man between 18 and 29 years old in good health and CMV-seronegative.

The genes are TRBV27 and TRBJ1-2; TRBD1 agrees at 12 bases. Per the germline V gene, CDR1 is MNHEY and CDR2 is SMNVEV (reference sequence). The CDR3 contains 14 residues. V was clipped by 5 bases and J by 8 bases; unmatched bases: 6. CDR3 coding DNA: TGTGCCAGCAGTGGGACAGGGGGCGCAGGGGGCTACACCTTC. Residues: CASSGTGGAGGYTF.

The table lists this clone with a few counts. The chain employs TRBV6-1 and TRBJ1-5; perhaps TRBD1 as D (6 bases). Germline V gene data show CDR1 as MNHNS and CDR2 as SASEGT. The CDR3 extends over 15 amino acids. V was cut by 5 bases and J by 0 bases, with 11 bases left in between. Here the CDR3 reads CASSSQGGSNQPQHF. CDR3 bases: TGTGCCAGCAGTTCACAGGGTGGTAGCAATCAGCCCCAGCATTTT.

This chain joins TRBV5-1 and TRBJ1-1; D call uncertain. There are 13 residues in the CDR3. V was trimmed by 4 bases and J by 3 bases, leaving 10 bases between them. Germline V gene sequence: CDR1 SGHRS, CDR2 YFSETQ. CDR3 amino acids: CASSPPSDTEAFF. In DNA, the CDR3 is TGCGCCAGCAGCCCACCGTCGGACACTGAAGCTTTCTTT.

V usage is TRBV5-6 and J usage is TRBJ1-1; D possibly corresponds to TRBD1 (5 bases). Germline lookup yields CDR1 SGHDT and CDR2 YYEEEE. Trimming took 4 bases from V and 7 from J, leaving 14 bases between them. This CDR3 contains 13 residues. The CDR3 region has the DNA TGTGCCAGCAGCCGGGGGGAGACACTTGAAGCTTTCTTT. It translates to CASSRGETLEAFF.

The V gene is TRBV6-5, the J gene TRBJ1-4; the match to TRBD1 covers 8 bases. The trim removed 0 bases at V and 6 bases at J, leaving 6 bases unmatched. Per the germline V gene, CDR1 is MNHEY and CDR2 is SVGAGI. The CDR3 is made up of 16 amino acids. As DNA, the CDR3 is TGTGCCAGCAGTTACTCGCAGGGGGCATCTGATGAAAAACTGTTTTTT. Translated: CASSYSQGASDEKLFF.

The chain recombines TRBV5-5 with TRBJ2-7, with D perhaps matching TRBD2 (5 bases). Per germline, CDR1 SGHKS and CDR2 YYEKEE (reference sequence). The CDR3 extends over 14 amino acids. V dropped 2 bases and J dropped 2 bases, with 11 bases sitting between them. The CDR3 DNA follows: TGTGCCAGCAGCTTTTACGCCGGGACCTACGAGCAGTACTTC. It encodes CASSFYAGTYEQYF.

V is TRBV12-5 and J is TRBJ2-7; D not certain. V lost 0 bases, J lost 6 bases, and 9 bases lay in between. Germline V gene data show CDR1 as LGHNT and CDR2 as FRNRAP. The CDR3 is made up of 13 amino acids. The CDR3 DNA is TGTGCTAGTGGTTTGGTTAGTTACGCCGAGCAGTACTTC. It codes for CASGLVSYAEQYF.

This clone was seen just once. The gene calls are TRBV10-3 and TRBJ1-1, with 8 bases that match TRBD1. Germline V gives CDR1 ENHRY, CDR2 SYGVKD. Trimming at V came to 6 bases and at J to 5 bases, leaving 14 bases not matched to a gene. The CDR3 sequence is 16 residues long. The CDR3 loop is CAISALRTGTGTEAFF. The CDR3 DNA sequence: TGTGCCATCAGCGCCTTGCGGACAGGGACGGGGACTGAAGCTTTCTTT.

This clone was counted once. The chain couples TRBV10-3 to TRBJ1-4; TRBD1 agrees at 7 bases. V lost 2 bases, J lost 7 bases, and 7 bases stayed unmatched. Germline loops: CDR1 ENHRY, CDR2 SYGVKD. This CDR3 has 15 residues. DNA of the CDR3: TGTGCCATCAGTGAGACGACAGGGAGAGGTGAAAAACTGTTTTTT. Translated, it gives CAISETTGRGEKLFF.

J is TRBJ1-1 and V is TRBV25-1; TRBD1 might be the D (5 bases). The CDR3 length is 12 residues. Germline V gene lookup returns CDR1 MGHDK and CDR2 SYGVNS. V lost 8 bases and J lost 10, with 17 bases in between. The CDR3 protein is CASREKGRGAFF. The CDR3, as DNA: TGTGCCAGCCGCGAAAAGGGGCGCGGAGCTTTCTTT.

V and J are TRBV2 and TRBJ1-2, with D perhaps TRBD1 (6 bases). The CDR3 has 13 residues. From germline, CDR1 is SNHLY and CDR2 FYNNEI. This CDR3 is CALGRGGRFGYTF. For the CDR3, the DNA is TGTGCACTTGGTCGGGGGGGGCGCTTTGGCTACACCTTC.

This clone was detected only once. The rearrangement joins TRBV2 to TRBJ1-5; tentatively, D is TRBD1 (6 bases). Germline CDR1 and CDR2: SNHLY and FYNNEI. This CDR3 has 13 amino acids. Trimming removed 6 bases from V and 7 bases from J, with 13 bases in between. CDR3 DNA sequence: TGTGCCAGCAGCTCATGGGGGGGCCAGCCCCAGCATTTT. Encoded protein: CASSSWGGQPQHF.

This clone was detected only once. This chain joins TRBV2 and TRBJ2-7; TRBD2 matches at 10 bases. The CDR3 is 15 amino acids. V shed 7 bases and J 2 bases; nucleotides not matched to a gene: 8. Per the germline V gene, CDR1 is SNHLY and CDR2 is FYNNEI. CDR3 coding DNA: TGTGCCAGCACGGACGAGAGCGGGAGGGCCTACGAGCAGTACTTC. Its protein product is CASTDESGRAYEQYF.

V is TRBV4-1 and J is TRBJ1-2, with a tentative D call TRBD1 (5 bases). Germline V CDR1 and CDR2: MGHRA, YSYEKL. V lost 3 bases to trimming and J lost 4 bases, with 12 bases between them. This CDR3 contains 14 residues. CDR3 bases: TGCGCCAGCAGCCAGGGGACTTACGGCTATGGCTACACCTTC. Its protein product is CASSQGTYGYGYTF.

The genes are TRBV12-5 and TRBJ2-7; 7 nucleotides align to TRBD1. The CDR3 is 12 residues long. The germline gives CDR1 LGHNT, CDR2 FRNRAP. V lost 6 bases and J lost 7; bases outside the gene matches: 6. The CDR3: CASGLTGNEQYF. The CDR3 DNA is TGTGCTAGTGGCCTGACAGGGAATGAGCAGTACTTC.

The sample holds one count of this clone. The V and J genes are TRBV5-6 and TRBJ1-2, with TRBD1 matching 7 bases. V trimming: 5 bases; J trimming: 3 bases; junction bases outside the gene matches: 13. Germline assignment: CDR1 SGHDT and CDR2 YYEEEE. This CDR3 is 16 amino acids long. For the CDR3, the DNA is TGTGCCAGCAGGTTTGGGGTTGACAGGGTGGACTATGGCTACACCTTC. It yields the protein CASRFGVDRVDYGYTF.

The chain employs TRBV19 and TRBJ2-1; D may be TRBD1 (6 bases). This CDR3 has 16 residues. Germline V CDR1 and CDR2: LNHDA, SQIVND (reference sequence). The V and J ends lost 5 bases and 0 bases respectively, with 14 bases between them. The CDR3 DNA is TGTGCCAGTAGTCTCAGCCGGGACATCTCCTACAATGAGCAGTTCTTC. It translates to CASSLSRDISYNEQFF.

The chain combines TRBV5-1 with TRBJ2-7; 7 nucleotides agree with TRBD2. Germline V gene data show CDR1 as SGHRS and CDR2 as YFSETQ. The trim removed 4 bases at V and 5 bases at J, leaving 15 bases unmatched. This CDR3 has 16 residues. CDR3 region: CASSVGLGGSIHEQYF. CDR3 nucleotides: TGCGCCAGCAGCGTAGGATTAGGCGGGAGCATCCACGAGCAGTACTTC. Complete variable domain (other parts from reference TRBV5-1 and TRBJ2-7): KAGVTQTPRYLIKTRGQQVTLSCSPISGHRSVSWYQQTPGQGLQFLFEYFSETQRNKGNFPGRFSGRQFSNSRSEMNVSTLELGDSALYLCASSVGLGGSIHEQYFGPGTRLTVT.

This rearrangement joins TRBV11-2 to TRBJ1-2; 8 bases agree with TRBD1. The germline V gene encodes CDR1 SGHAT and CDR2 FQNNGV. V lost 5 bases and J lost 4; bases outside the gene matches: 6. This CDR3 has 14 amino acids. The DNA of the CDR3 is TGTGCCAGCAGCACATGGACAGGGACCTATGGCTACACCTTC. It specifies CASSTWTGTYGYTF. Combining the CDR3 with reference TRBV11-2 and TRBJ1-2 gives the whole variable domain EAGVAQSPRYKIIEKRQSVAFWCNPISGHATLYWYQQILGQGPKLLIQFQNNGVVDDSQLPKDRFSAERLKGVDSTLKIQPAKLEDSAVYLCASSTWTGTYGYTFGSGTRLTVV.